This T cell receptor (beta chain) was retrieved from a study of T-cell memory formation after mild COVID-19. Germline V CDR1 and CDR2: SGDLS, YYNGEE. This CDR3 spans 15 amino acids. V lost 0 bases, J lost 1 base, and 10 bases lay in between. This clonotype was picked up a small number of times. One entry per CDR3 protein, called by TCRdb with MiXCR from the 5' RACE reads. Among 300,000 to 400,000 distinct CDR3 sequences listed, approximately 12% were seen once. The sample comprised PBMCs or a T cell subset sorted from them (not recorded which). This sequence joins TRBV9 and TRBJ1-1; possibly TRBD1 for D (6 bases). The receptor comes from a man between 18 and 29 years old who had mild COVID-19 (a few samples of this study predate the infection). Cell type and time point are not known. CDR3 loop: CASSVGGPKNTEAFF. CDR3 nucleotides: TGTGCCAGCAGCGTAGGGGGGCCGAAGAACACTGAAGCTTTCTTT.